Listed below are T cell receptor beta chains from one sample, sequenced in a study of cytomegalovirus exposure and HLA in healthy donors. The repertoire was sequenced with immunoSEQ multiplex PCR; TCRdb's copy has only in-frame clones and lacks some. The sample lists 200,000 to 250,000 clones, roughly 85% occurring once. Sequenced sample: PBMCs. All receptors come from a man younger than 35 in good health and CMV-seronegative. Both conserved end residues are part of each CDR3. The order of the fields is V gene, J gene, D gene, clone size, CDR3 protein, CDR3 DNA. D genes are given only for firm matches. Only some rows state a clone size, as once, few, many or a class for expanded clones.

V gene: TRBV7-9
J gene: TRBJ1-5
D gene: NA
clone size: NA
CDR3 protein: CASSSQGIGNQPQHF
CDR3 DNA: TGTGCCAGCAGCTCCCAGGGTATTGGCAATCAGCCCCAGCATTTT

V gene: TRBV18
J gene: TRBJ2-2
D gene: NA
clone size: NA
CDR3 protein: CASSPGGWDGELFF
CDR3 DNA: TGTGCCAGCTCACCCGGAGGATGGGACGGGGAGCTGTTTTTT

V gene: TRBV9
J gene: TRBJ1-1
D gene: TRBD1
clone size: NA
CDR3 protein: CASSVDPGSEGAAFF
CDR3 DNA: TGTGCCAGCAGCGTAGACCCGGGATCGGAGGGGGCAGCTTTCTTT

V gene: TRBV27
J gene: TRBJ1-2
D gene: TRBD1
clone size: NA
CDR3 protein: CASSFGQGRGNYGYTF
CDR3 DNA: TGTGCCAGCAGTTTCGGACAGGGGAGAGGAAACTATGGCTACACCTTC

V gene: TRBV28
J gene: TRBJ2-7
D gene: TRBD1
clone size: NA
CDR3 protein: CASSNRDRIYEQYF
CDR3 DNA: TGTGCCAGCAGCAACCGGGACAGGATCTACGAGCAGTACTTC

V gene: TRBV19
J gene: TRBJ2-3
D gene: TRBD2
clone size: NA
CDR3 protein: CASTSGRTGSDTQYF
CDR3 DNA: TGTGCCAGCACCAGCGGGAGAACAGGGTCAGATACGCAGTATTTT

V gene: TRBV7-2
J gene: TRBJ2-5
D gene: TRBD1
clone size: NA
CDR3 protein: CASSWDSQETQYF
CDR3 DNA: TGTGCCAGCAGCTGGGACAGCCAAGAGACCCAGTACTTC

V gene: TRBV6-1
J gene: TRBJ2-4
D gene: TRBD2
clone size: NA
CDR3 protein: CAIWGGRNIQYF
CDR3 DNA: TGTGCCATTTGGGGGGGGAGGAACATTCAGTACTTC

V gene: TRBV15
J gene: TRBJ1-4
D gene: TRBD1
clone size: NA
CDR3 protein: CATSRVGGTGVEKLFF
CDR3 DNA: TGTGCCACCAGCAGAGTGGGAGGGACAGGGGTCGAAAAACTGTTTTTT

V gene: TRBV6-5
J gene: TRBJ2-7
D gene: TRBD1
clone size: NA
CDR3 protein: CASSWDRGGFYEQYF
CDR3 DNA: TGTGCCAGCAGTTGGGACAGGGGAGGCTTCTACGAGCAGTACTTC

V gene: TRBV6-5
J gene: TRBJ2-7
D gene: TRBD1
clone size: NA
CDR3 protein: CASRDRVDEQYF
CDR3 DNA: TGTGCCAGCAGGGACAGGGTTGACGAGCAGTACTTC

V gene: TRBV30
J gene: TRBJ2-2
D gene: NA
clone size: few
CDR3 protein: CAWSHQAGVGELFF
CDR3 DNA: TGTGCCTGGAGTCATCAGGCAGGGGTCGGGGAGCTGTTTTTT

V gene: TRBV7-6
J gene: TRBJ2-5
D gene: NA
clone size: NA
CDR3 protein: CASSLGEQTETQYF
CDR3 DNA: TGTGCCAGCAGCTTAGGGGAGCAAACGGAGACCCAGTACTTC

V gene: TRBV14
J gene: TRBJ2-5
D gene: NA
clone size: NA
CDR3 protein: CASSQAPTWAQETQYF
CDR3 DNA: TGTGCCAGCAGCCAAGCCCCCACGTGGGCCCAAGAGACCCAGTACTTC

V gene: TRBV13
J gene: TRBJ2-2
D gene: TRBD2
clone size: NA
CDR3 protein: CASSETSGRSGELFF
CDR3 DNA: TGTGCCAGCAGCGAGACTAGCGGGAGGTCCGGGGAGCTGTTTTTT

V gene: TRBV5-1
J gene: TRBJ1-3
D gene: TRBD1
clone size: NA
CDR3 protein: CASSLGQGFSGNTIYF
CDR3 DNA: TGCGCCAGCAGCTTGGGACAGGGCTTCTCTGGAAACACCATATATTTT

V gene: TRBV7-6
J gene: TRBJ2-7
D gene: NA
clone size: NA
CDR3 protein: CASSLDQGSSEQYF
CDR3 DNA: TGTGCCAGCAGCTTAGATCAGGGTAGTTCCGAGCAGTACTTC

V gene: TRBV7-2
J gene: TRBJ2-5
D gene: TRBD1
clone size: NA
CDR3 protein: CASSLEQGRTETQYF
CDR3 DNA: TGTGCCAGCAGCTTAGAACAGGGGCGAACGGAGACCCAGTACTTC

V gene: TRBV7-8
J gene: TRBJ2-3
D gene: NA
clone size: NA
CDR3 protein: CASGGKSVADTQYF
CDR3 DNA: TGTGCCAGCGGGGGCAAATCCGTCGCAGATACGCAGTATTTT

V gene: TRBV7-2
J gene: TRBJ2-2
D gene: NA
clone size: NA
CDR3 protein: CASSLALAANTGELFF
CDR3 DNA: TGTGCCAGCAGCCTAGCTCTGGCCGCGAACACCGGGGAGCTGTTTTTT

V gene: TRBV29-1
J gene: TRBJ2-1
D gene: NA
clone size: NA
CDR3 protein: CSVGGAGARTSYNEQFF
CDR3 DNA: TGCAGCGTTGGGGGGGCGGGGGCCCGGACCTCCTACAATGAGCAGTTCTTC

V gene: TRBV25-1
J gene: TRBJ1-1
D gene: NA
clone size: NA
CDR3 protein: CASSEIVSNTEAFF
CDR3 DNA: TGTGCCAGCAGTGAAATTGTCTCGAACACTGAAGCTTTCTTT

V gene: TRBV19
J gene: TRBJ2-3
D gene: TRBD1
clone size: NA
CDR3 protein: CASSVGTGIGTDTQYF
CDR3 DNA: TGTGCCAGTAGTGTCGGGACAGGGATAGGGACAGATACGCAGTATTTT